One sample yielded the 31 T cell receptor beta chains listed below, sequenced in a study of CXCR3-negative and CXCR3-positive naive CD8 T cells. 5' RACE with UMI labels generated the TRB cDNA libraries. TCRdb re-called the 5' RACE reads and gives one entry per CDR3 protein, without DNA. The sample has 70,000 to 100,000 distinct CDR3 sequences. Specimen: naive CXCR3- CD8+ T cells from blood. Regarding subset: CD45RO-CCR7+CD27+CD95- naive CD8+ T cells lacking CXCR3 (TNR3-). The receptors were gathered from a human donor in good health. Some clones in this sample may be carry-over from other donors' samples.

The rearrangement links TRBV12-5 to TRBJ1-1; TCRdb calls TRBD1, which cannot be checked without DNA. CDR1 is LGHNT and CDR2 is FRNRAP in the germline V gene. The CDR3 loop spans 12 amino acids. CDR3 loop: CASGQGGTEAFF.

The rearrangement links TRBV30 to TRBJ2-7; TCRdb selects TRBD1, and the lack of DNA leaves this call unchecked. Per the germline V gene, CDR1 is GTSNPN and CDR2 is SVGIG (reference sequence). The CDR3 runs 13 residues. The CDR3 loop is CAWSVNRADEQYF.

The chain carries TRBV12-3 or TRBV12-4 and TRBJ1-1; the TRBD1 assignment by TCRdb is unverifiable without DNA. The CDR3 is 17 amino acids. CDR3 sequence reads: CASSLASTGLLNTEAFF.

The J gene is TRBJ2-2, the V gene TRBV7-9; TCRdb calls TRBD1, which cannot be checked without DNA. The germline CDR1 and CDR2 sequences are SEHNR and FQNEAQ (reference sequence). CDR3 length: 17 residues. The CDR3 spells CASSFPLRDTYTGELFF.

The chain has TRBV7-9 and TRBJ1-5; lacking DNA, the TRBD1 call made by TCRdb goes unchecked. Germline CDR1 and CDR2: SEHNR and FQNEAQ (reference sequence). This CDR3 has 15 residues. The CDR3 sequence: CASSSTDGNLQPQHF.

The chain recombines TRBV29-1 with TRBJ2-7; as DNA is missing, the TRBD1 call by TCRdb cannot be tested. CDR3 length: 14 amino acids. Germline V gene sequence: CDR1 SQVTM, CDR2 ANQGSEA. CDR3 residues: CSVGGGTEAYEQYF.

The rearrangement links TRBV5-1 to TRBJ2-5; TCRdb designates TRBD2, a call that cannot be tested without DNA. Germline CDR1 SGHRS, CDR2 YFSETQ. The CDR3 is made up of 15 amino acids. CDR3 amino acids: CASSLAPGLQETQYF.

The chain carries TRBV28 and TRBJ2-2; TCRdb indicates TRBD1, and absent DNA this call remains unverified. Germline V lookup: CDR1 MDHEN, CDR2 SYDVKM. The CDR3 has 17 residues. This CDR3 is CAGARTGVLLNTGELFF.

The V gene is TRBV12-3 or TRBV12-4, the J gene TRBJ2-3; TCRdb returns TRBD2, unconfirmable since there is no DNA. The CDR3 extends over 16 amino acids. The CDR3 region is CASSDPTSGTTDTQYF.

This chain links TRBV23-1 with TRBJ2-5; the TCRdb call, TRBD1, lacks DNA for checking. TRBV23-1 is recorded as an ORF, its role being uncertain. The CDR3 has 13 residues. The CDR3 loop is CASRRGRQETQYF.

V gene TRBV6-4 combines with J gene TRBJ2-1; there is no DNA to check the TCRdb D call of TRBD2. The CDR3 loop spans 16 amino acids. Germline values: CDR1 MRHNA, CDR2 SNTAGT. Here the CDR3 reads CASSQSPGLANNEQFF.

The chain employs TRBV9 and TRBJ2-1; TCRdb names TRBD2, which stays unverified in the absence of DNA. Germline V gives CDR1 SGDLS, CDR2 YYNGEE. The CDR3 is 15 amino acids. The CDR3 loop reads CASSEEGSSYNEQFF. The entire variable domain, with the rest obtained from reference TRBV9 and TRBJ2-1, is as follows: DSGVTQTPKHLITATGQRVTLRCSPRSGDLSVYWYQQSLDQGLQFLIQYYNGEERAKGNILERFSAQQFPDLHSELNLSSLELGDSALYFCASSEEGSSYNEQFFGPGTRLTVL.

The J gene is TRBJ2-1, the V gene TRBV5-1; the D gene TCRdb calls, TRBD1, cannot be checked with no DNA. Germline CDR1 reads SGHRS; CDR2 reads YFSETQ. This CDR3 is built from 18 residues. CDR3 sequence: CASSLAYGGRSSYNEQFF.

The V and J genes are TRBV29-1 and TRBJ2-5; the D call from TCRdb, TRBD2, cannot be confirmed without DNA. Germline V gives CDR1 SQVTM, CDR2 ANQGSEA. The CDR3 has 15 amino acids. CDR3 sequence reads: CSVEGLAALQETQYF. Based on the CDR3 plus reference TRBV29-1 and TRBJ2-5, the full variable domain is SAVISQKPSRDICQRGTSLTIQCQVDSQVTMMFWYRQQPGQSLTLIATANQGSEATYESGFVIDKFPISRPNLTFSTLTVSNMSPEDSSIYLCSVEGLAALQETQYFGPGTRLLVL.

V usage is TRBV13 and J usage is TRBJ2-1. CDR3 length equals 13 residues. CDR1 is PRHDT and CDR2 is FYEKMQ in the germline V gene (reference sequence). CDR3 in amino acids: CASSLNGNNEQFF.

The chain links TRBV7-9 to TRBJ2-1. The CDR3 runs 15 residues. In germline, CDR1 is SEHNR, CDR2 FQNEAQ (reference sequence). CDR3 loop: CASSLAQRSYNEQFF.

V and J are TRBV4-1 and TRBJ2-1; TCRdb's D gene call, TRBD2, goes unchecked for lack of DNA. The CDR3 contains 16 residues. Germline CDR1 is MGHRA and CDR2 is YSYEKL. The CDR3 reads CASSHTSGGAVDEQFF.

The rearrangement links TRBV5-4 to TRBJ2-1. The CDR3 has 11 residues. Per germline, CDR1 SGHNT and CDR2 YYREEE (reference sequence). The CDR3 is CASSSTNEQFF.

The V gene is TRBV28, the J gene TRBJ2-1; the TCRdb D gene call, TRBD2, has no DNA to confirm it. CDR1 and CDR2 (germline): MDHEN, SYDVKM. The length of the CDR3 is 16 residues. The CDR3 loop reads CASSFLLAGAQDEQFF. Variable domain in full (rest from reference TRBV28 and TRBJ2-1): DVKVTQSSRYLVKRTGEKVFLECVQDMDHENMFWYRQDPGLGLRLIYFSYDVKMKEKGDIPEGYSVSREKKERFSLILESASTNQTSMYLCASSFLLAGAQDEQFFGPGTRLTVL.

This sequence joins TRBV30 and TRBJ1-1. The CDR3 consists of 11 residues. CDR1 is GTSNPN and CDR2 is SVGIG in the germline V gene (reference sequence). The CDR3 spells CAWRDFTEAFF. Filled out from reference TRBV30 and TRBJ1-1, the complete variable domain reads SQTIHQWPATLVQPVGSPLSLECTVEGTSNPNLYWYRQAAGRGLQLLFYSVGIGQISSEVPQNLSASRPQDRQFILSSKKLLLSDSGFYLCAWRDFTEAFFGQGTRLTVV.

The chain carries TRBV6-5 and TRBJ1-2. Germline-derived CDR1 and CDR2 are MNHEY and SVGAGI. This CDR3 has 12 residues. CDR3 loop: CASSYGPGGYTF.

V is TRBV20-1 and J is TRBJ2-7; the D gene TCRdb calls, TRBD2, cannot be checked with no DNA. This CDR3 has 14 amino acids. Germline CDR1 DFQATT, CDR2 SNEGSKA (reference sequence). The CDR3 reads CSAESIAYSYEQYF.

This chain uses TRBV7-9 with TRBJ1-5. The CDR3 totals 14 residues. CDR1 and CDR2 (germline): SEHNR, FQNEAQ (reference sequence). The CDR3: CASSLEGWEQPQHF.

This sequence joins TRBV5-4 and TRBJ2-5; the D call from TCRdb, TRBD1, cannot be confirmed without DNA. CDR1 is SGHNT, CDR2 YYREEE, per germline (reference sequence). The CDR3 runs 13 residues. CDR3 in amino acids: CASSFGPPGTQYF. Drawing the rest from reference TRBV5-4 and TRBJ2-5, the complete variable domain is ETGVTQSPTHLIKTRGQQVTLRCSSQSGHNTVSWYQQALGQGPQFIFQYYREEENGRGNFPPRFSGLQFPNYSSELNVNALELDDSALYLCASSFGPPGTQYFGPGTRLLVL.

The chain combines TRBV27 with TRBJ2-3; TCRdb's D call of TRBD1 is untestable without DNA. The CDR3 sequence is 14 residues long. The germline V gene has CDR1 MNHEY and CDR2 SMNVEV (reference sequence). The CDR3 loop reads CASSLRRGTDTQYF.

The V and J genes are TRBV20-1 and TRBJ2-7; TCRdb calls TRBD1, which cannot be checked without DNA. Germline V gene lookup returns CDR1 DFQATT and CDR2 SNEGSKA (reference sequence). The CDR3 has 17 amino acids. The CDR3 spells CSARAWGTGSFAVGQYF.

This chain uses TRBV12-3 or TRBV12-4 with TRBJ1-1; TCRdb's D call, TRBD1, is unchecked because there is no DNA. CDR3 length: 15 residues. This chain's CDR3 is CASSLEEGRDTEAFF.

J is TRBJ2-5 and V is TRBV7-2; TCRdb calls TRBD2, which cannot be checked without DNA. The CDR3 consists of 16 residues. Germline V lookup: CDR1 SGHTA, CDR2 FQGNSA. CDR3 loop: CASSLGVTVGGETQYF.

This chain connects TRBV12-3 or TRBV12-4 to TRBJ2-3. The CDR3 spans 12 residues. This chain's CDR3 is CASKGLRDTQYF.

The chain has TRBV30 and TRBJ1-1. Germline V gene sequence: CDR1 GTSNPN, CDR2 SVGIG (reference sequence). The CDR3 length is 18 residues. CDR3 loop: CAWIPRGTDAWVDTEAFF.

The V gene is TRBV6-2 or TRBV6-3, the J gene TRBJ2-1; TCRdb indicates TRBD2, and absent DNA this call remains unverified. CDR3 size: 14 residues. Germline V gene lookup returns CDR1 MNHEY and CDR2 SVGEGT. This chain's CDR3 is CASSYSSGGYEQFF.